This TCR beta chain emerged from a study of blood T cell repertoires in COVID-19. The overall study: PBMCs, B-cell-depleted T cells, or T cells provided the cDNA or gDNA that made up the material.

Original analysis: Using reference gene primer amplification, nucleated cell counts were estimated. The assay was immunoSEQ multiplex PCR, and TCRdb's table has in-frame clones only and misses some. The V and J calls and clone size were taken over from that table, and D and trimming were inferred from the DNA. Among approximately 64,000 clones listed, 70% to 90% were seen once. Germline trimming cut 1 base from V and 6 bases from J; bases unmatched to any gene: 7. This CDR3 is 17 amino acids long. In germline, CDR1 is SGHTA, CDR2 FQGNSA. This clone was detected only once. The V and J genes are TRBV7-2 and TRBJ2-5; 14 nucleotides align to TRBD2. The TCR comes from a man between 70 and 80 years old with acute or convalescent COVID-19. Sequencing was done on a sample of peripheral blood. This CDR3 reads CASSLGTSGGSYQTQYF. The CDR3 nucleotides read TGTGCCAGCAGCTTAGGGACTAGCGGGGGGAGTTATCAGACCCAGTACTTC.